Listed below are T cell receptor beta chains from one sample, sequenced in a study of tumor-infiltrating lymphocytes in primary liver carcinoma. TCRdb reprocessed the multiplex PCR reads via MiXCR and lists one record per CDR3 protein. The repertoire holds approximately 340,000 distinct CDR3 sequences, with 65% as singletons. What was sequenced was peripheral blood. Receptors were obtained from a man in his forties with primary liver carcinoma and hepatitis B virus infection. CDR3s include the opening cysteine and the closing phenylalanine or tryptophan. A D gene is named only where the DNA matches it firmly. Clone size is shown for a subset of rows, as once, few, many or a class of expanded clone.

TRBD2,.,TRBJ2-7,TRBV6-1,TGTGCCAGCAGCCAACTAGCGGGAGGCTCCTACGAGCAGTACTTC,CASSQLAGGSYEQYF
TRBD1,.,TRBJ2-7,TRBV5-4,TGTGCCAGCAGCCGAGACAGGGGGTCGACCTACGAGCAGTACTTC,CASSRDRGSTYEQYF
.,.,TRBJ2-5,TRBV20-1,TGCAGTGCTAGCAGGCGGGACGAGACCCAGTACTTC,CSASRRDETQYF
TRBD1,many,TRBJ2-2,TRBV12-3/TRBV12-4,TGTGCCAGCAGGGAGACAGGGTCGAGCACCGGGGAGCTGTTTTTT,CASRETGSSTGELFF
TRBD1,many,TRBJ2-7,TRBV7-9,TGTGCCAGCAGCGATACGGGACAGGGATTATCCGAGCAGTACTTC,CASSDTGQGLSEQYF
.,many,TRBJ2-1,TRBV4-2,TGTGCCAGCAGCCAGGATGGCGGAGCAGGGAGAGGCAATGAGCAGTTCTTC,CASSQDGGAGRGNEQFF
TRBD2,.,TRBJ2-3,TRBV11-2,TGTGCCAGCAGCACCGGCCGGGGGGACACAGATACGCAGTATTTT,CASSTGRGDTDTQYF
.,.,TRBJ2-7,TRBV11-2,TGTGCCAGCAGCTTAGAGCGGAACGAGCAATACTTC,CASSLERNEQYF
TRBD1,.,TRBJ2-5,TRBV6-5,TGTGCCAGCAGGCGGGACAGGACGAGACAAGAGACCTACTACTTC,CASRRDRTRQETYYF
.,.,TRBJ2-7,TRBV11-2,TGTGCCAGCAGTCAAGGAGGGACACCCTACGAGCCGTACTTC,CASSQGGTPYEPYF
TRBD2,.,TRBJ2-7,TRBV6-5,TGCGCCAGCAGTTACCAACGGGAGGCCCACGGGCAGTACTTC,CASSYQREAHGQYF